This T cell receptor (beta chain) was recorded in a study of T cell repertoires in ileal Crohn's disease. Overall study context: Operated complications were stricturing disease (approximately 60%) and penetrating disease (about 39%).

Libraries were prepared by immunoSEQ multiplex PCR; TCRdb keeps only in-frame clonotypes and omits some of them. Of fewer than 4,500 clones listed, just under 85% were seen once; the top ten hold 5.5% to 8.5%. Germline V gives CDR1 SGHDN, CDR2 FVKESK. Trimming took off 4 bases at V and 7 bases at J, with 14 bases between the two ends. The CDR3 has 14 amino acids. The study, taken as a whole, reports: Compared with non-smokers, active smokers at surgery showed more clonal expansions.

Included were adult ileal or ileocolonic Crohn's patients indicated for ileocolonic resection. Points on this clone: The antigen is not known.

The sequencing sample was made of ileal tissue. The receptor comes from an adult with Crohn's disease. The rearrangement joins TRBV14 to TRBJ2-1; no definite D call. Here the CDR3 DNA reads TGTGCCAGCAGCCCCCTCGACCTCAGGAATGAGCAGTTCTTC. Translation gives CASSPLDLRNEQFF.